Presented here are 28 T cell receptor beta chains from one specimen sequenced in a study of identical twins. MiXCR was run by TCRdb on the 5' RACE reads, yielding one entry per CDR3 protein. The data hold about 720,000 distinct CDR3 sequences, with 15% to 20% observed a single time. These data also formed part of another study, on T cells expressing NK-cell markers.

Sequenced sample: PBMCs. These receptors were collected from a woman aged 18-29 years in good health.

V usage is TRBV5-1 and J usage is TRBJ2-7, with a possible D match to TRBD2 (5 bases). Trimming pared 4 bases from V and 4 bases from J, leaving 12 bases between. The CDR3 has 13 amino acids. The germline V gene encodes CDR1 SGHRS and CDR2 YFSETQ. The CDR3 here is CASSPTAGYEQYF. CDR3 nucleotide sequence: TGCGCCAGCAGCCCGACGGCGGGTTACGAGCAGTACTTC.

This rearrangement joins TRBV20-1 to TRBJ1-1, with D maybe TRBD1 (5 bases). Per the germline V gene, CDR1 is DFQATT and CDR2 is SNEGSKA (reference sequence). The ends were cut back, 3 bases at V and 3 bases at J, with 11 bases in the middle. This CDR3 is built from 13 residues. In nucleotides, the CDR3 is TGCAGTGCTAGGACAGATTCAGACACTGAAGCTTTCTTT. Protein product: CSARTDSDTEAFF.

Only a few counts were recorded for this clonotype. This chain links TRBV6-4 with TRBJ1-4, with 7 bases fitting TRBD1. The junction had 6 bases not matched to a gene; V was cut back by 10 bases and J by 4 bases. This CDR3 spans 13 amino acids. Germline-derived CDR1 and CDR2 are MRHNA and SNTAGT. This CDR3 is CAIMDRFNEKLFF. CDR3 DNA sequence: TGTGCCATCATGGACAGGTTTAATGAAAAACTGTTTTTT.

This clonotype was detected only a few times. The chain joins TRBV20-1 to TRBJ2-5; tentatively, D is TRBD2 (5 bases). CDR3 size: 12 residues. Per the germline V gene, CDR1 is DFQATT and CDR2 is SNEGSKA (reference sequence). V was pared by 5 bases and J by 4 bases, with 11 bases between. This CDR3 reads CSAPDWVETQYF. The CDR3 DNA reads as TGCAGTGCTCCGGACTGGGTAGAGACCCAGTACTTC.

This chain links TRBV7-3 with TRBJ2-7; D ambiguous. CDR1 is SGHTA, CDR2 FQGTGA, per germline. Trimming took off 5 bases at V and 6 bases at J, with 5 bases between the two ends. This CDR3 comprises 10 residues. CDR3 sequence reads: CASSASEQYF. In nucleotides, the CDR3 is TGTGCCAGCAGCGCTTCCGAGCAGTACTTC.

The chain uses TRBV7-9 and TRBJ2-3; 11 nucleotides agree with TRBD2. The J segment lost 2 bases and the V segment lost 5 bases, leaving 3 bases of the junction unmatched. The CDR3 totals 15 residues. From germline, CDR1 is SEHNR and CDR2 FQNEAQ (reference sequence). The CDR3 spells CASSKGLADTDTQYF. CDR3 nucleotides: TGTGCCAGCAGCAAGGGACTAGCGGACACAGATACGCAGTATTTT.

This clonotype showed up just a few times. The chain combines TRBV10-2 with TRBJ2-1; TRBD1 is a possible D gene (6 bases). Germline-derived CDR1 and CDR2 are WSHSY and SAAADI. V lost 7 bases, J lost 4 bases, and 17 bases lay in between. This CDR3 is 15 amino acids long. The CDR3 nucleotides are TGCGCCAGCAAGAGCGCCGGGACACCTTACAATGAGCAGTTCTTC. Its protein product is CASKSAGTPYNEQFF.

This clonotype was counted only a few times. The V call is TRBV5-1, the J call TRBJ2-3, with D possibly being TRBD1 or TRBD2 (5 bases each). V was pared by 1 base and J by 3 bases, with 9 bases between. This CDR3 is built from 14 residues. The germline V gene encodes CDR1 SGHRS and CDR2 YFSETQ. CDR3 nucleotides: TGCGCCAGCAGCTTGTCCAGGGAGACAGATACGCAGTATTTT. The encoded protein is CASSLSRETDTQYF.

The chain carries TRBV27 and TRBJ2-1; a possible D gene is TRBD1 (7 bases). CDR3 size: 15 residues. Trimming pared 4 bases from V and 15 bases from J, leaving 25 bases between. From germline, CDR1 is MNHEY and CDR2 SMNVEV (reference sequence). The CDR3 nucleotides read TGTGCCAGCAGTTCACTGGAGGGGGCGCCGAGGGGAAGGTTCTTC. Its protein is CASSSLEGAPRGRFF.

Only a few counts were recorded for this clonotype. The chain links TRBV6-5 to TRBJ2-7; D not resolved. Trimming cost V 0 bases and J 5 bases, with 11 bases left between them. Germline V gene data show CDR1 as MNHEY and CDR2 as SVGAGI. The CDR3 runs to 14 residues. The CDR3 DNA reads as TGTGCCAGCAGTTACTCTCTTATACGTAACGAGCAGTACTTC. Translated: CASSYSLIRNEQYF.

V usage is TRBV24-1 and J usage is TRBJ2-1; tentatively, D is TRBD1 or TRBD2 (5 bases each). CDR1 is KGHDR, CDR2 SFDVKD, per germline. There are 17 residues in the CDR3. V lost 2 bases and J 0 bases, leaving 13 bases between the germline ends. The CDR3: CATSDSSGTSSYNEQFF. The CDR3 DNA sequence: TGTGCCACCAGTGATTCGTCAGGGACCAGCTCCTACAATGAGCAGTTCTTC.

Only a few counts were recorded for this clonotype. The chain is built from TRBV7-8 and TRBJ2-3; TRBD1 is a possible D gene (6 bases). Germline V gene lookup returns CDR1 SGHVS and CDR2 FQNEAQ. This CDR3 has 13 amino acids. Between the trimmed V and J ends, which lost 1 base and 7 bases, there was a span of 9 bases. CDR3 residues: CASSLEQGNTQYF. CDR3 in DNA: TGTGCCAGCAGCTTAGAGCAGGGGAATACGCAGTATTTT.

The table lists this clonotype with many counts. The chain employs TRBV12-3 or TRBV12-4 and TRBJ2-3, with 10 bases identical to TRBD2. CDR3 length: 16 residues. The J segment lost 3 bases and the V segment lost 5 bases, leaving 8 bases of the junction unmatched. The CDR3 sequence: CASSLLAGAGTDTQYF. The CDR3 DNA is TGTGCCAGCAGTCTCCTAGCGGGAGCGGGGACAGATACGCAGTATTTT.

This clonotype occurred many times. The CDR3 reads CASSLIAGTDTQYF. Here the CDR3 DNA reads TGTGCCAGCAGTTTGATAGCGGGGACAGATACGCAGTATTTT. The V and J genes are TRBV12-3 or TRBV12-4 and TRBJ2-3, with TRBD2 matching over 8 bases. V dropped 3 bases and J dropped 3; count of bases not matched to a gene: 2. CDR3 size: 14 residues.

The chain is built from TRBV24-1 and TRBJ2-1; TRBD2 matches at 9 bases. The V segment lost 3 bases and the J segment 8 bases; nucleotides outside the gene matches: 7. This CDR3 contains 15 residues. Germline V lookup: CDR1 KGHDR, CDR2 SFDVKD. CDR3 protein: CATSDGAGGFDEQFF. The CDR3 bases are TGTGCCACCAGTGATGGGGCGGGAGGGTTCGATGAGCAGTTCTTC.

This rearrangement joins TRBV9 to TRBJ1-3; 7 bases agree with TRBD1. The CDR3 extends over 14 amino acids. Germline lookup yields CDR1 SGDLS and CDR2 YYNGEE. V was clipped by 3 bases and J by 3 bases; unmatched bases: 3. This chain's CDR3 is CASSARDSGNTIYF. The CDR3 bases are TGTGCCAGCAGCGCCCGGGACAGTGGAAACACCATATATTTT. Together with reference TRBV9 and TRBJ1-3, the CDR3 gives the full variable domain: DSGVTQTPKHLITATGQRVTLRCSPRSGDLSVYWYQQSLDQGLQFLIQYYNGEERAKGNILERFSAQQFPDLHSELNLSSLELGDSALYFCASSARDSGNTIYFGEGSWLTVV.

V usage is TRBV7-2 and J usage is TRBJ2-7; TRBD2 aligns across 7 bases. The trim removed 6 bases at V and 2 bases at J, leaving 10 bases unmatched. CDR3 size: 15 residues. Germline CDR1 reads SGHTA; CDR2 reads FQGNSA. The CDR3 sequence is CASSLGSGSPYEQYF. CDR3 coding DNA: TGTGCCAGCAGTCTCGGTAGCGGGTCCCCCTACGAGCAGTACTTC.

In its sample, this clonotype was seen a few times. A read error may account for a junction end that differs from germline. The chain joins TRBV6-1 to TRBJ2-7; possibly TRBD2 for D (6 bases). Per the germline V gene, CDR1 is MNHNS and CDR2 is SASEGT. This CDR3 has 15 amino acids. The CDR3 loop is CASNEPGLQSYEQYF. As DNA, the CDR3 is TGTGCCAGCAATGAACCGGGACTCCAATCCTACGAGCAGTACTTC.

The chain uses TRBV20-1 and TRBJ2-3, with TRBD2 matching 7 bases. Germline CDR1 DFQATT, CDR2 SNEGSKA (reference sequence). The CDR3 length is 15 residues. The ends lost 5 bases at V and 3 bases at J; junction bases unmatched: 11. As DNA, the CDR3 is TGCAGTGCTTACCGGGACTACCGCACGACAGATACGCAGTATTTT. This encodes CSAYRDYRTTDTQYF.

The CDR3 DNA follows: TGTGCCAGCCAAATCGTCGGGGGTTTCGAAAAACTGTTTTTT. Its translation: CASQIVGGFEKLFF. The gene calls are TRBV19 and TRBJ1-4, with a possible D match to TRBD1 (5 bases). V lost 9 bases to trimming and J lost 8 bases, with 19 bases between them. CDR3 length: 14 residues. CDR1 and CDR2 from the germline V gene are LNHDA and SQIVND (reference sequence).

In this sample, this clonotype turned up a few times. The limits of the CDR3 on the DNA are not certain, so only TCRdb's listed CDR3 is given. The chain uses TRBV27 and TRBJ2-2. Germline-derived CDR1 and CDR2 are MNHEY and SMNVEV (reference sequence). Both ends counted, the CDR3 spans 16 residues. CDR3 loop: CASSSSAGLITGELFF.

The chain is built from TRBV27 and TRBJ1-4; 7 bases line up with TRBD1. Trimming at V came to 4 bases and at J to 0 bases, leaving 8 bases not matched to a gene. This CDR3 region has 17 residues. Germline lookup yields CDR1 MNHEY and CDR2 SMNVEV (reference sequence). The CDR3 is CASSSNRQGATNEKLFF. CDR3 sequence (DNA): TGTGCCAGCAGTTCGAATCGACAGGGCGCAACTAATGAAAAACTGTTTTTT.

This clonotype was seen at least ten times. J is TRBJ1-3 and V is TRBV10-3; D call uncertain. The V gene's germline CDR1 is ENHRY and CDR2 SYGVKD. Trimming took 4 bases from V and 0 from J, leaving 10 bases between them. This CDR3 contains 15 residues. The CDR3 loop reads CAISVVTASGNTIYF. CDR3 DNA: TGTGCCATCAGTGTCGTAACAGCCTCTGGAAACACCATATATTTT.

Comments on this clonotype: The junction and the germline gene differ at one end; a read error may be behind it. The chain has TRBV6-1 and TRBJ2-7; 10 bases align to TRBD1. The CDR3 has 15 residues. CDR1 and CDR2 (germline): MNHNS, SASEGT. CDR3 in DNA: TGTGCCAGCAATGAACCGGGACAGGGGTTCTACGAGCAGTACTTC. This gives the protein CASNEPGQGFYEQYF.

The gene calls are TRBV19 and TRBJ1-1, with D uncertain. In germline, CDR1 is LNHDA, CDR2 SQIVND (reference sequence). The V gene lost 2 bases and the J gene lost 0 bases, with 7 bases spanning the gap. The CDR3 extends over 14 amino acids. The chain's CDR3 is CASSIIQMNTEAFF. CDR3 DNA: TGTGCCAGTAGTATAATACAGATGAACACTGAAGCTTTCTTT.

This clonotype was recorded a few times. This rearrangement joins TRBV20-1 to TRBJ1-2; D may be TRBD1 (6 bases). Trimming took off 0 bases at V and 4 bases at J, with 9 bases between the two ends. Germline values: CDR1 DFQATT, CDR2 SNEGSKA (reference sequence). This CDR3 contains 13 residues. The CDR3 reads CSAREGASYGYTF. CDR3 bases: TGCAGTGCTAGAGAGGGGGCCAGCTATGGCTACACCTTC.

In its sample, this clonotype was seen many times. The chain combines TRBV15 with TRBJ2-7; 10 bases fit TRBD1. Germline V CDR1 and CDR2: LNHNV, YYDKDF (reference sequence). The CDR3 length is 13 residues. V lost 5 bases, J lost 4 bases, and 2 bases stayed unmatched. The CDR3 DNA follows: TGTGCCACCAGCTCGGGACAGGGGTACGAGCAGTACTTC. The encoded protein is CATSSGQGYEQYF.

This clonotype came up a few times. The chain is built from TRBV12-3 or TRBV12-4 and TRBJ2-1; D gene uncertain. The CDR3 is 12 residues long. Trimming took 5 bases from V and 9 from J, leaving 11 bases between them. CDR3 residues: CASSPAVGEQFF. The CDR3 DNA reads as TGTGCCAGCAGTCCGGCGGTGGGTGAGCAGTTCTTC.